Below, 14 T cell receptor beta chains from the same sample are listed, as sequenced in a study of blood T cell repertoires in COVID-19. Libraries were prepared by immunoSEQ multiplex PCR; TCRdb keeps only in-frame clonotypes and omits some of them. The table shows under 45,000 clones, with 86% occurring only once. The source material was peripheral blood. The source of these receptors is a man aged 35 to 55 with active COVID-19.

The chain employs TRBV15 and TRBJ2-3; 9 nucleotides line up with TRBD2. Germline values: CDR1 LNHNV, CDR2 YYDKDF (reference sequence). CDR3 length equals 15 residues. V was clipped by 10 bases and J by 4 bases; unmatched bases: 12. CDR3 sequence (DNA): TGTGCCATCACCCGGGGCGGGAGGGGTCCAGATACGCAGTATTTT. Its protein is CAITRGGRGPDTQYF.

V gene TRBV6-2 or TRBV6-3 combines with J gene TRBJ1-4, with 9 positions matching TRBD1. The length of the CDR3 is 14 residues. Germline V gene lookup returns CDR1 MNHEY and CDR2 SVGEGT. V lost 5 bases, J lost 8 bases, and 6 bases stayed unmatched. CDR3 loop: CASSVRTGEEKLFF. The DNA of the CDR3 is TGTGCCAGCAGTGTCCGGACAGGGGAGGAAAAACTGTTTTTT.

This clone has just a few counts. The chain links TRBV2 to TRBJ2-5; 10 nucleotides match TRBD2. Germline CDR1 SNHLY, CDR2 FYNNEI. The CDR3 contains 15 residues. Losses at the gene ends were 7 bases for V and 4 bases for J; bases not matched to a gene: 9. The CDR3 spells CASTPLERGGETQYF. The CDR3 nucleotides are TGTGCCAGCACCCCCCTCGAGCGGGGGGGAGAGACCCAGTACTTC.

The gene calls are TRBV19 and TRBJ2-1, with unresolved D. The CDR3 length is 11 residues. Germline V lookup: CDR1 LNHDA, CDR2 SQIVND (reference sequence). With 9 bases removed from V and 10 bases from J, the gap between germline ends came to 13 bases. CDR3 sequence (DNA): TGTGCCAGCGCGGCGCTAGGCGAGCAGTTCTTC. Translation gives CASAALGEQFF.

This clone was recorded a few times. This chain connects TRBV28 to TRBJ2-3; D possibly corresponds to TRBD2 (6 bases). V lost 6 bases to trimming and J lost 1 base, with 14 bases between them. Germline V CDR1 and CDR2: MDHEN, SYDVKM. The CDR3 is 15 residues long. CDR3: CASSSFGGGTDTQYF. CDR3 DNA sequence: TGTGCCAGCAGCTCATTCGGGGGAGGCACAGATACGCAGTATTTT.

CDR3 sequence (DNA): TGTGCCAGCAGTTCCGGGGTGCAGTTCTTC. Translation: CASSSGVQFF. This sequence joins TRBV12-3 or TRBV12-4 and TRBJ2-1, with D perhaps TRBD2 (5 bases). This CDR3 is 10 amino acids long. V shed 4 bases and J shed 12 bases, with 7 bases lying between them.

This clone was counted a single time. The CDR3, as DNA: TGCGCCAGCAGCCAGCTAGCGGGAGTTGGAGATACGCAGTATTTT. Encoded protein: CASSQLAGVGDTQYF. The rearrangement uses TRBV4-1 and TRBJ2-3; 10 nucleotides line up with TRBD2. Trimming took 3 bases from V and 5 from J; bases not matched to a gene: 5. In germline, CDR1 is MGHRA, CDR2 YSYEKL. The CDR3 runs to 15 residues.

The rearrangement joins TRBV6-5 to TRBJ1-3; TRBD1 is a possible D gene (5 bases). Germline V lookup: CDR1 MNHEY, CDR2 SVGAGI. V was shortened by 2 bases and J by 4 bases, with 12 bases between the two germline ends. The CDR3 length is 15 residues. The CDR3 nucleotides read TGTGCCAGCAGTTACCGCCGGACAACCGGAAACACCATATATTTT. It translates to CASSYRRTTGNTIYF.

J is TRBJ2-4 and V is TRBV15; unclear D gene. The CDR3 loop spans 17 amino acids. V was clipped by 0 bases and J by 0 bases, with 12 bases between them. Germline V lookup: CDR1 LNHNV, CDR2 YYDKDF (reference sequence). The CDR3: CATSRDRQRVAKNIQYF. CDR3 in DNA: TGTGCCACCAGCAGAGATCGGCAGCGTGTAGCCAAAAACATTCAGTACTTC.

DNA for the CDR3: TGTGCCAGCAGCCAAGTAAGCCTTACAGATACGCAGTATTTT. It translates to CASSQVSLTDTQYF. The rearrangement uses TRBV14 and TRBJ2-3; D gene uncertain. CDR1 SGHDN and CDR2 FVKESK come from the germline V gene. The CDR3 has 14 amino acids. V lost 1 base and J lost 3, with 8 bases in between. The full variable domain, in which reference TRBV14 and TRBJ2-3 provide the parts outside the CDR3, is EAGVTQFPSHSVIEKGQTVTLRCDPISGHDNLYWYRRVMGKEIKFLLHFVKESKQDESGMPNNRFLAERTGGTYSTLKVQPAELEDSGVYFCASSQVSLTDTQYFGPGTRLTVL.

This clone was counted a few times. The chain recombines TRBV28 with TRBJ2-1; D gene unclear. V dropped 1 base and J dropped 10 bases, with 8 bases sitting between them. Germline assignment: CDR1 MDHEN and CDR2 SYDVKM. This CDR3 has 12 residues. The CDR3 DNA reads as TGTGCCAGCAGTTTATACAGAAACGAGCAGTTCTTC. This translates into CASSLYRNEQFF.

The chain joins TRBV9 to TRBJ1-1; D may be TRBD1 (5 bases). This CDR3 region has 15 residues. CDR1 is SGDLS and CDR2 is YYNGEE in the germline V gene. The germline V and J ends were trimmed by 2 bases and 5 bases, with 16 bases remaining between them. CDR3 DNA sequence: TGTGCCAGCAGCGTCCTAGGGGTGGGTGAAACTGAAGCTTTCTTT. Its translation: CASSVLGVGETEAFF.

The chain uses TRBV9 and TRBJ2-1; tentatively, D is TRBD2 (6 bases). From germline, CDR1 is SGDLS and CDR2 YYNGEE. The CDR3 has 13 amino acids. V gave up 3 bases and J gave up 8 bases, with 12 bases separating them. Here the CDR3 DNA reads TGTGCCAGCAGCGCCGGCCCGGGAGATGAGCAGTTCTTC. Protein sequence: CASSAGPGDEQFF. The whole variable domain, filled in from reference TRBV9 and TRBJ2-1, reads DSGVTQTPKHLITATGQRVTLRCSPRSGDLSVYWYQQSLDQGLQFLIQYYNGEERAKGNILERFSAQQFPDLHSELNLSSLELGDSALYFCASSAGPGDEQFFGPGTRLTVL.

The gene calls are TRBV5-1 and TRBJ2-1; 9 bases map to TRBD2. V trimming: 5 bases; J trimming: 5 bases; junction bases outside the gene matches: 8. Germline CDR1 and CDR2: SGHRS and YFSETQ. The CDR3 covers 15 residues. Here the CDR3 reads CASRPFAGGDNEQFF. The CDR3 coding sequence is TGCGCCAGCAGGCCCTTTGCGGGAGGGGACAATGAGCAGTTCTTC.